These T cell receptor beta chains were read from a single sample in a study of beta chain features in type 1 diabetes. TCRdb keeps only in-frame clones here, not all; method: immunoSEQ multiplex PCR. Counted here are 600,000 to 700,000 clones, 9.5% to 15% occurring once; the ten biggest clones make up around 0.12%. Sample: naive CD4+ T cells from blood. These receptors came from a man aged 30 to 39 with type 1 diabetes. The CDR3 runs from the conserved cysteine through the conserved F or W. The D gene is left open where the match is weak. The size of a clone is reported for some rows only, either as once, few or many, or as a class for expanded clones.

NA | NA | TRBJ1-2 | TRBV27 | TGTGCCAGCACCGGGGCGGGCGACTATGGCTACACCTTC | CASTGAGDYGYTF
TRBD2 | few | TRBJ2-7 | TRBV7-2 | TGTGCCAGCAGCCCCCGGACTAGCGGAGTAACAGTCTACGAGCAGTACTTC | CASSPRTSGVTVYEQYF
NA | NA | TRBJ2-7 | TRBV11-2 | TGTGCCAGCAGCTTTTATTGGGACTCCTACGAGCAGTACTTC | CASSFYWDSYEQYF
TRBD1 | NA | TRBJ2-5 | TRBV7-2 | TGTGCCAGCAGCACAAAGACAGGGGCTGGAGAGACCCAGTACTTC | CASSTKTGAGETQYF
NA | NA | TRBJ2-4 | TRBV7-9 | TGTGCCAGCAGCCAGGGTGCGTTAGGCATTCAGTACTTC | CASSQGALGIQYF
NA | few | TRBJ1-2 | TRBV25-1 | TGTGCCAGTTGGGGAGGGTATGGCTACACCTTC | CASWGGYGYTF
NA | NA | TRBJ2-1 | TRBV11-3 | TGTGCCAGCAGCTTAGGACGGGACAATGAGCAGTTCTTC | CASSLGRDNEQFF
NA | few | TRBJ1-4 | TRBV11-2 | TGTGCCAGCAGCTTAAGGCCCACAGGGCAGTATGAAAAACTGTTTTTT | CASSLRPTGQYEKLFF
NA | few | TRBJ2-7 | TRBV16 | TGTGCCAGCAGTCCTAGGGACGGCGACTACGAGCAGTACTTC | CASSPRDGDYEQYF
NA | few | TRBJ1-3 | TRBV30 | TGTGCCTGGGCTACAGGGAGCTCTGGAAACACCATATATTTT | CAWATGSSGNTIYF
TRBD1 | few | TRBJ2-7 | TRBV7-2 | TGTGCCAGCAGCCTACAGGGGGTGTCCTACGAGCAGTACTTC | CASSLQGVSYEQYF
NA | NA | TRBJ2-5 | TRBV30 | TGTGCCTGGAGTGTAGTCACAAAAGAGACCCAGTACTTC | CAWSVVTKETQYF
TRBD2 | NA | TRBJ2-4 | TRBV5-1 | TGCGCCAGCAGCCTAGGAACTAGCGGAAACATTCAGTACTTC | CASSLGTSGNIQYF